The next 23 T cell receptor beta chains were all read from a single sample in a study of T cell responses to AZD1222 COVID-19 vaccine. Produced via immunoSEQ multiplex PCR; TCRdb's table is partial and in-frame only. The sample gives 100,000 or so clones, less than 90% of which show up once; over 15% is in the top ten. Sequencing used peripheral blood, obtained on day 0 of AZD1222 vaccination. These receptors were collected from an adult in good health.

This chain connects TRBV3-1 (or the pseudogene TRBV3-2) to TRBJ1-5; possibly TRBD1 for D (6 bases). V was pared by 1 base and J by 2 bases, with 9 bases between. CDR1 is LGHDT, CDR2 YNNKEL, per germline (reference sequence). The length of the CDR3 is 15 residues. DNA for the CDR3: TGTGCCAGCAGCCAAGCCTCAGGGGGCAATCAGCCCCAGCATTTT. Its protein is CASSQASGGNQPQHF.

The rearrangement joins TRBV18 to TRBJ2-6; perhaps TRBD1 as D (5 bases). V lost 3 bases and J lost 0, with 15 bases in between. The CDR3 is made up of 18 amino acids. Per germline, CDR1 KGHSH and CDR2 LQKENI. CDR3 protein: CASSPSGQGSSGANVLTF. DNA for the CDR3: TGTGCCAGCTCACCTTCGGGTCAGGGAAGCTCTGGGGCCAACGTCCTGACTTTC.

The gene calls are TRBV5-8 and TRBJ1-2; weak D call: TRBD1 (5 bases). CDR3 length: 15 residues. Germline CDR1 and CDR2: SGHTS and YDEGEE. V was shortened by 5 bases and J by 3 bases, with 17 bases between the two germline ends. In DNA, the CDR3 is TGTGCCAGCAGAATCATGGGGGGGACCCACTATGGCTACACCTTC. This codes for CASRIMGGTHYGYTF. Using reference TRBV5-8 and TRBJ1-2 for the parts outside the CDR3, the full variable domain is EAGVTQSPTHLIKTRGQQATLRCSPISGHTSVYWYQQALGLGLQFLLWYDEGEERNRGNFPPRFSGRQFPNYSSELNVNALELEDSALYLCASRIMGGTHYGYTFGSGTRLTVV.

This sequence joins TRBV3-1 (or the pseudogene TRBV3-2) and TRBJ1-2, with D unclear. Germline values: CDR1 LGHDT, CDR2 YNNKEL (reference sequence). This CDR3 region has 12 residues. Between the trimmed V and J ends, which lost 4 bases and 4 bases, there was a span of 7 bases. Here the CDR3 DNA reads TGTGCCAGCAGCCTCGGGGTCTATGGCTACACCTTC. It encodes CASSLGVYGYTF.

The chain carries TRBV7-9 and TRBJ2-5; D is perhaps TRBD2 (5 bases). From germline, CDR1 is SEHNR and CDR2 FQNEAQ (reference sequence). Between the trimmed V and J ends, which lost 5 bases and 1 base, there was a span of 11 bases. This CDR3 has 14 amino acids. This chain's CDR3 is CASSQPSFQETQYF. Here the CDR3 DNA reads TGTGCCAGCAGCCAACCTAGCTTCCAAGAGACCCAGTACTTC. Using reference TRBV7-9 and TRBJ2-5 for the parts outside the CDR3, the full variable domain is DTGVSQNPRHKITKRGQNVTFRCDPISEHNRLYWYRQTLGQGPEFLTYFQNEAQLEKSRLLSDRFSAERPKGSFSTLEIQRTEQGDSAMYLCASSQPSFQETQYFGPGTRLLVL.

V is TRBV5-1 and J is TRBJ2-5; D is undetermined. CDR3 length: 14 amino acids. Trimming cost V 0 bases and J 5 bases, with 11 bases left between them. Germline CDR1 and CDR2: SGHRS and YFSETQ. The CDR3 coding sequence is TGCGCCAGCAGCTTGGGGTGGGCGCCGGAGACCCAGTACTTC. Translated, it gives CASSLGWAPETQYF.

V is TRBV5-1 and J is TRBJ1-1; no reliable D call. Germline CDR1 SGHRS, CDR2 YFSETQ. The CDR3 extends over 15 amino acids. V was cut by 4 bases and J by 3 bases, with 16 bases left in between. The CDR3 sequence is CASSQAWGRDTEAFF. The DNA of the CDR3 is TGCGCCAGCAGCCAAGCCTGGGGTCGCGACACTGAAGCTTTCTTT.

This rearrangement joins TRBV7-6 to TRBJ2-1, with 12 bases aligning to TRBD2. The CDR3 sequence is 17 residues long. V lost 1 base and J lost 4; bases outside the gene matches: 5. Looked up from germline, CDR1 is SGHVS and CDR2 is FNYEAQ. The CDR3 DNA is TGTGCCAGCAGCTTAGAGGCTAGCGGGAGGGAATACAATGAGCAGTTCTTC. Translation: CASSLEASGREYNEQFF.

This clone showed up just a few times. The chain recombines TRBV2 with TRBJ2-1; TRBD2 is a possible D gene (5 bases). CDR3 size: 13 residues. CDR1 is SNHLY, CDR2 FYNNEI, per germline. Between the trimmed V and J ends, which lost 8 bases and 4 bases, there was a span of 12 bases. The CDR3 sequence is CASPTPGYNEQFF. Written as DNA, the CDR3 is TGTGCCAGCCCCACTCCGGGATACAATGAGCAGTTCTTC.

This rearrangement joins TRBV5-1 to TRBJ1-1; 9 bases line up with TRBD1. CDR1 and CDR2 from the germline V gene are SGHRS and YFSETQ. The length of the CDR3 is 14 residues. The J segment lost 1 base and the V segment lost 4 bases, leaving 2 bases of the junction unmatched. CDR3 in amino acids: CASSEQGANTEAFF. The CDR3, as DNA: TGCGCCAGCAGCGAACAGGGGGCGAACACTGAAGCTTTCTTT.

V is TRBV9 and J is TRBJ2-2, with D possibly TRBD1 on 5 matching bases. The length of the CDR3 is 15 residues. V lost 0 bases to trimming and J lost 3 bases, with 9 bases between them. Germline lookup yields CDR1 SGDLS and CDR2 YYNGEE. The CDR3 protein is CASSVEDTDTGELFF. The CDR3 nucleotides are TGTGCCAGCAGCGTAGAGGACACCGACACCGGGGAGCTGTTTTTT.

The chain joins TRBV7-8 to TRBJ2-1; 8 bases are shared with TRBD2. With V trimmed by 6 bases and J by 0 bases, 4 bases remained unmatched. Germline assignment: CDR1 SGHVS and CDR2 FQNEAQ. The CDR3 has 15 residues. CDR3 sequence (DNA): TGTGCCAGCAGTTTTAGCGGGACCTCCTACAATGAGCAGTTCTTC. This encodes CASSFSGTSYNEQFF.

V and J are TRBV24-1 and TRBJ2-2; 9 positions agree with TRBD1. Looked up from germline, CDR1 is KGHDR and CDR2 is SFDVKD. This CDR3 is 15 amino acids long. The V gene end was trimmed by 3 bases and the J gene end by 9 bases; junction bases not matched to a gene: 7. Written as DNA, the CDR3 is TGTGCCACCAGTGATCCCGGGACAGGGAGCAGGGAGCTGTTTTTT. It specifies CATSDPGTGSRELFF.

This rearrangement joins TRBV29-1 to TRBJ2-3, with a possible D match to TRBD1 (5 bases). There are 11 residues in the CDR3. In germline, CDR1 is SQVTM, CDR2 ANQGSEA. V dropped 2 bases and J dropped 9 bases, with 9 bases sitting between them. CDR3 nucleotide sequence: TGCAGCGTTGAACCCCAGGGCACGCAGTATTTT. As protein: CSVEPQGTQYF.

This clone was picked up a small number of times. The rearrangement joins TRBV9 to TRBJ2-3, with 7 bases matching TRBD2. The V segment lost 0 bases and the J segment 2 bases; nucleotides outside the gene matches: 3. This CDR3 has 15 amino acids. Germline V gives CDR1 SGDLS, CDR2 YYNGEE. The CDR3 bases are TGTGCCAGCAGCGTAGACGGGGGGTTCACAGATACGCAGTATTTT. Protein: CASSVDGGFTDTQYF.

V is TRBV29-1 and J is TRBJ2-7; 7 bases map to TRBD1. Germline CDR1 reads SQVTM; CDR2 reads ANQGSEA. The J segment lost 1 base and the V segment lost 5 bases, leaving 5 bases of the junction unmatched. The CDR3 covers 13 residues. The CDR3 DNA reads TGCAGCGTTCTCGACAGGGCTTCCTACGAGCAGTACTTC. This translates into CSVLDRASYEQYF.

This clone turned up a few times. The chain links TRBV6-2 or TRBV6-3 to TRBJ2-7, with D possibly called TRBD1 or TRBD2 (5 bases each). CDR3 length equals 14 residues. V lost 2 bases to trimming and J lost 3 bases, with 11 bases between them. Per germline, CDR1 MNHEY and CDR2 SVGEGT. The CDR3 reads CASSYGGDYYEQYF. CDR3 nucleotide sequence: TGTGCCAGCAGTTACGGGGGAGACTACTACGAGCAGTACTTC.

The chain couples TRBV3-1 (or the pseudogene TRBV3-2) to TRBJ2-5; 9 bases map to TRBD2. Trimming took 3 bases from V and 2 from J; bases not matched to a gene: 7. Per germline, CDR1 LGHDT and CDR2 YNNKEL (reference sequence). This CDR3 contains 16 residues. CDR3 coding DNA: TGTGCCAGCAGCCAGGGGCTAGCGGGGAGGCAAGAGACCCAGTACTTC. This codes for CASSQGLAGRQETQYF.

The chain recombines TRBV5-1 with TRBJ1-4, with no clear D. Trimming shortened V by 1 base and J by 4 bases, and 11 bases separated the two germline ends. Germline assignment: CDR1 SGHRS and CDR2 YFSETQ. The CDR3 has 15 residues. CDR3 protein: CASSLSPVVNEKLFF. DNA of the CDR3: TGCGCCAGCAGCTTGAGTCCGGTAGTTAATGAAAAACTGTTTTTT.

The chain couples TRBV6-4 to TRBJ1-5; D is possibly TRBD1 (6 bases). The CDR3 sequence is 15 residues long. V was shortened by 6 bases and J by 7 bases, with 19 bases between the two germline ends. Germline loops: CDR1 MRHNA, CDR2 SNTAGT. Written as DNA, the CDR3 is TGTGCCAGCAGGGACAGTGGGCCGTCGGTGCAGCCCCAGCATTTT. Protein product: CASRDSGPSVQPQHF.

The chain recombines TRBV5-4 with TRBJ1-1; tentatively, D is TRBD1 (6 bases). Germline V gene sequence: CDR1 SGHNT, CDR2 YYREEE (reference sequence). V dropped 5 bases and J dropped 7 bases, with 18 bases sitting between them. This CDR3 region has 14 residues. CDR3 DNA sequence: TGTGCCAGCAGTTCCGACAGGACGGGGGGTGAAGCTTTCTTT. The encoded protein is CASSSDRTGGEAFF. Using reference TRBV5-4 and TRBJ1-1 for the parts outside the CDR3, the full variable domain is ETGVTQSPTHLIKTRGQQVTLRCSSQSGHNTVSWYQQALGQGPQFIFQYYREEENGRGNFPPRFSGLQFPNYSSELNVNALELDDSALYLCASSSDRTGGEAFFGQGTRLTVV.

The chain joins TRBV18 to TRBJ2-3; a weak D match, TRBD2 (5 bases). V lost 1 base and J lost 0, with 5 bases in between. Germline-derived CDR1 and CDR2 are KGHSH and LQKENI. This CDR3 comprises 14 residues. The CDR3 is CASSPQRSTDTQYF. CDR3 bases: TGTGCCAGCTCACCACAGCGGAGCACAGATACGCAGTATTTT. Full variable domain (missing parts from reference TRBV18 and TRBJ2-3): NAGVMQNPRHLVRRRGQEARLRCSPMKGHSHVYWYRQLPEEGLKFMVYLQKENIIDESGMPKERFSAEFPKEGPSILRIQQVVRGDSAAYFCASSPQRSTDTQYFGPGTRLTVL.

Written as DNA, the CDR3 is TGTGCCAGCAGTTTGGACCCCTGGGGGGGGCGTAATGAAAAACTGTTTTTT. The encoded protein is CASSLDPWGGRNEKLFF. V and J are TRBV27 and TRBJ1-4; D is perhaps TRBD1 (6 bases). This CDR3 spans 17 amino acids. Germline CDR1 MNHEY, CDR2 SMNVEV (reference sequence). The V end was cut by 3 bases, the J end by 4 bases, with 18 bases between.